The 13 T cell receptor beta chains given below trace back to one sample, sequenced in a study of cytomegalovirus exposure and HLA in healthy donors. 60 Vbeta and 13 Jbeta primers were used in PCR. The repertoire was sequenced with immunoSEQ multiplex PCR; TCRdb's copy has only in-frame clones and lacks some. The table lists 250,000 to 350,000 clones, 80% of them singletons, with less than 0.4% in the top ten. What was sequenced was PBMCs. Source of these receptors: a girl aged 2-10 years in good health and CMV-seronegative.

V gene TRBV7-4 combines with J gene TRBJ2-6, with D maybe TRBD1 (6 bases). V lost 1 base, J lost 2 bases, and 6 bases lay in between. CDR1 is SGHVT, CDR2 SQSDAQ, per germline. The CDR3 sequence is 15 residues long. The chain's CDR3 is CASSLGGPGANVLTF. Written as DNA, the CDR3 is TGTGCCAGCAGCTTAGGGGGGCCTGGGGCCAACGTCCTGACTTTC.

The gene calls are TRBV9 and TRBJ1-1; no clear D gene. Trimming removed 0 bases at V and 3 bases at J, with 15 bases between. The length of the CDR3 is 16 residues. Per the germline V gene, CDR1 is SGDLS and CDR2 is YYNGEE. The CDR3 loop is CASSVAEGDPDTEAFF. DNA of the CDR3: TGTGCCAGCAGCGTAGCCGAGGGAGACCCAGACACTGAAGCTTTCTTT.

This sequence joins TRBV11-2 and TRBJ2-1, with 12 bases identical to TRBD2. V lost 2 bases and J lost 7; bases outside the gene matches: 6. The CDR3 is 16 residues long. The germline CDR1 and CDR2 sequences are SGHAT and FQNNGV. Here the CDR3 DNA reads TGTGCCAGCAGCTTACTAGCGGGAGGGCCGGGTAATGAGCAGTTCTTC. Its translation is CASSLLAGGPGNEQFF.

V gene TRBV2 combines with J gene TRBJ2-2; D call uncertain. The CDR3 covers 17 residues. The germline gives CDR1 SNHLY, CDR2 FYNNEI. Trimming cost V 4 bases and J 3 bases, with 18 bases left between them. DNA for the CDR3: TGTGCCAGCAGTGGGCAGTCGACTCGACGATACACCGGGGAGCTGTTTTTT. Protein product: CASSGQSTRRYTGELFF.

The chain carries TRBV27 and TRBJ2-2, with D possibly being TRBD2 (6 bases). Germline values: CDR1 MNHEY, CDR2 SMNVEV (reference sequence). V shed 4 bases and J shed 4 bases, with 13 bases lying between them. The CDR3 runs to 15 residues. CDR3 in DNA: TGTGCCAGCAGTTCGCCGGGGGACGCCACCGGGGAGCTGTTTTTT. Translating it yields CASSSPGDATGELFF.

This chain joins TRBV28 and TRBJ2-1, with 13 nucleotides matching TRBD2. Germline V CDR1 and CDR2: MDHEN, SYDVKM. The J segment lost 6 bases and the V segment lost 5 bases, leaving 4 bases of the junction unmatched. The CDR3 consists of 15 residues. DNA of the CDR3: TGTGCCAGCAGTGCGGGACTAGCGGGGACCAATGAGCAGTTCTTC. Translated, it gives CASSAGLAGTNEQFF.

Here the CDR3 reads CASTLAGVYNEQFF. The CDR3 coding sequence is TGTGCCAGCACTCTAGCGGGGGTCTACAATGAGCAGTTCTTC. The chain has TRBV7-9 and TRBJ2-1; the match to TRBD2 covers 10 bases. From germline, CDR1 is SEHNR and CDR2 FQNEAQ (reference sequence). The trim removed 7 bases at V and 3 bases at J, leaving 3 bases unmatched. This CDR3 spans 14 amino acids.

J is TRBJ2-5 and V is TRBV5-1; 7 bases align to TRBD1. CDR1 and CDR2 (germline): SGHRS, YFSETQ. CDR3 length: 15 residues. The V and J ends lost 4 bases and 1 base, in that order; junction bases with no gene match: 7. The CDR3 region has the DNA TGCGCCAGCAGCGCGTGGACAGGAACCCAAGAGACCCAGTACTTC. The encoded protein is CASSAWTGTQETQYF.

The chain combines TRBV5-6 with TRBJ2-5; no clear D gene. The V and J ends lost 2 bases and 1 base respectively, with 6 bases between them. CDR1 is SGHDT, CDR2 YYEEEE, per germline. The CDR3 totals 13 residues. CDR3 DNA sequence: TGTGCCAGCAGCTTTGGCTCCCAAGAGACCCAGTACTTC. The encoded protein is CASSFGSQETQYF.

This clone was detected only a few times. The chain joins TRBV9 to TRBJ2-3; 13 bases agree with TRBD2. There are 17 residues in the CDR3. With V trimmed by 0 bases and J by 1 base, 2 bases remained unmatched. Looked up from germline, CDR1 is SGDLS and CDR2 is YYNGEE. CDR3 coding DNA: TGTGCCAGCAGCGTAGGGACTAGCGGGGGCCGCACAGATACGCAGTATTTT. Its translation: CASSVGTSGGRTDTQYF. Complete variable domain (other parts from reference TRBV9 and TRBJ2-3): DSGVTQTPKHLITATGQRVTLRCSPRSGDLSVYWYQQSLDQGLQFLIQYYNGEERAKGNILERFSAQQFPDLHSELNLSSLELGDSALYFCASSVGTSGGRTDTQYFGPGTRLTVL.

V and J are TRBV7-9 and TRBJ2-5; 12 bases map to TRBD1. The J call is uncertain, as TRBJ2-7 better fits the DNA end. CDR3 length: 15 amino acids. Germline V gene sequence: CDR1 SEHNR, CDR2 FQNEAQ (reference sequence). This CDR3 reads CASSLEGTGGFEQYF. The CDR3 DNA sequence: TGTGCCAGCAGCTTAGAGGGGACAGGGGGCTTCGAGCAGTACTTC.

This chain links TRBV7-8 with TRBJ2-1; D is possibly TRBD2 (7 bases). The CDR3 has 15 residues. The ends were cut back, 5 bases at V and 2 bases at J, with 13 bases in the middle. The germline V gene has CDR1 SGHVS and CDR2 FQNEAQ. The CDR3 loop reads CASSPGGGTYNEQFF. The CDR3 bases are TGTGCCAGCAGCCCGGGGGGCGGAACCTACAATGAGCAGTTCTTC.

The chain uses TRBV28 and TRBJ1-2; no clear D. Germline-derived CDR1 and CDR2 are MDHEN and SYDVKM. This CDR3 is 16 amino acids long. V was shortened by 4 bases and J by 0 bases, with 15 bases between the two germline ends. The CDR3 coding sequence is TGTGCCAGCAGTTATGGCCAGGTGTTAGCTAACTATGGCTACACCTTC. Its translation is CASSYGQVLANYGYTF.